This T cell receptor beta chain was obtained from a study of T cells in localized non-small cell lung cancer (dated by TCRdb to about 2020). For the wider study: The study examined T cell repertoires in 200 to 300 patients with early-stage NSCLC and compared tumors with uninvolved tumor-adjacent lungs. All 240 or so NSCLC patients in the cohort were treatment-naive and had localized lung tumors that were resected. Of the NSCLC patients, 129 were male and 107 were female, and the mean age was around 70 years. The investigation overall reported the following: Because the study design was exploratory, TCR variables were selected using unadjusted p-values without false-discovery rate correction. Uninvolved tumor-adjacent lung showed the highest T cell clonality, higher than tumor, which suggests more focused antigenic responses in the uninvolved tumor-adjacent lung. Higher blood T cell density associated with longer overall survival, while higher adjacent-lung clonality associated with shorter survival. Because multi-region tumor sequencing was not performed, intratumor heterogeneity could not be ruled out. A median of 57 of the top 100 tumor clones were detected in paired uninvolved adjacent lung, and some 29 of these tumor clones were also found among the top 100 clones of the paired uninvolved adjacent lung.

About this clone: What antigen it recognizes has not been identified. Within one base of it there is no much larger clone, and no base qualities were kept.

At diagnosis, peripheral blood, uninvolved tumor-adjacent lung and tumor were collected and stored as a combination of fresh-frozen and FFPE material. For TCR repertoire profiling, blood samples were analyzed as peripheral blood mononuclear cells. The immunoSEQ Assay was used to sequence TCR beta CDR3 regions from DNA. As for the authors' bioinformatics: T cell density was computed as TCR beta template counts normalized to usable DNA estimated by amplifying housekeeping genes. Richness was estimated with the preseqR package, extrapolating to 400,000 templates for PBMC samples and 120,000 templates for tissue samples. Clonality was taken to be one minus Pielou's evenness. Differential abundance testing on productive amino-acid clonotypes, with a minimum total count of 5 and an alpha of 0.1, was used to identify tissue-enriched TCRs. The Jaccard Index and the Morisita Overlap Index were used to measure repertoire overlap between compartments. GLIPH grouped TCR beta CDR3s together with public tetramer-defined viral CDR3s, and a viral motif had to include at least three viral sequences and also show V-gene enrichment. TCRdb took this table from immuneACCESS and kept in-frame rearrangements with V and J called. Such tables lack part of the clones; where checked against another copy, unresolved V genes explain under half of the gap, and the rest is unexplained. V, J and clone size reflect that table, while D and trimming were determined from the DNA. Recorded for this sample are about 23,000 clones; about 90% of them occurred a single time. About 1.1% of the sample is taken by the ten largest.

V and J are trimmed by 5 bases and 6 bases, and the gene matches miss 6 bases of the junction. The CDR3 contains 15 residues, cysteine and phenylalanine counted. Of all the DNA, just the CDR3 is kept, 45 bases in frame from base 1. Looking up the germline V gene yields CDR1 SGHRS and CDR2 YFSETQ. The receptor chain draws on TRBV5-1 and TRBJ2-2, and TRBD2 matches 11 of the central bases. The specimen was peripheral blood, collected before any cancer treatment. The sequence was obtained from a woman between 35 and 75 years old with stage I lung adenocarcinoma. The nucleotide sequence reads TGCGCCAGCAGTCTAGCGGGGGGCCTGGCCGGGGAGCTGTTTTTT. It encodes CASSLAGGLAGELFF. This CDR3, with the reference TRBV5-1 and TRBJ2-2 proteins standing in past its ends, gives the full variable domain KAGVTQTPRYLIKTRGQQVTLSCSPISGHRSVSWYQQTPGQGLQFLFEYFSETQRNKGNFPGRFSGRQFSNSRSEMNVSTLELGDSALYLCASSLAGGLAGELFFGEGSRLTVL.